One sample yielded the 24 T cell receptor beta chains listed below, sequenced in a study of OX40 agonist ivuxolimab in advanced cancers. Using immunoSEQ multiplex PCR, the repertoire was profiled, and TCRdb retains in-frame clones only, with some absent. The sample contains approximately 67,000 clones, around 83% of which appear only once. Sequenced here: CD4+ or CD8+ T cells sorted from blood, sampled in a trial of the OX40 agonist ivuxolimab. These receptors were taken from an adult with an advanced solid tumor such as melanoma, head and neck, liver or kidney cancer.

The rearrangement joins TRBV19 to TRBJ2-2, with D unresolved. CDR3 length equals 14 residues. Germline V gives CDR1 LNHDA, CDR2 SQIVND (reference sequence). The V and J ends lost 5 bases and 8 bases respectively, with 15 bases between them. CDR3 sequence (DNA): TGTGCCAGTAGTGTCAGGCCCTATTGGGGGGAGCTGTTTTTT. This translates into CASSVRPYWGELFF.

The genes are TRBV25-1 and TRBJ2-2; a possible D gene is TRBD2 (5 bases). The germline V gene has CDR1 MGHDK and CDR2 SYGVNS. The germline V and J ends were trimmed by 6 bases and 4 bases, with 15 bases remaining between them. The length of the CDR3 is 15 residues. The DNA for the CDR3 is TGTGCCAGCAGGGGAGTGGGCGGAGGCACCGGGGAGCTGTTTTTT. Protein product: CASRGVGGGTGELFF.

This clone has more than one count but fewer than ten. The V gene is TRBV28, the J gene TRBJ1-3, with unresolved D. Germline-derived CDR1 and CDR2 are MDHEN and SYDVKM. The germline V and J ends were trimmed by 3 bases and 5 bases, with 5 bases remaining between them. There are 12 residues in the CDR3. CDR3 in DNA: TGTGCCAGCAGTTTCGGAAGAAACACCATATATTTT. Its translation is CASSFGRNTIYF.

The V and J genes are TRBV6-6 and TRBJ1-5, with D tentatively TRBD1 (6 bases). The CDR3 loop spans 15 amino acids. CDR1 is MNHNY and CDR2 is SVGAGI in the germline V gene (reference sequence). V lost 0 bases, J lost 4 bases, and 10 bases lay in between. The CDR3 sequence is CASSYSNRENQPQHF. The CDR3 DNA sequence: TGTGCCAGCAGTTACTCGAACAGGGAGAATCAGCCCCAGCATTTT.

The chain recombines TRBV5-1 with TRBJ2-1, with TRBD2 matching 10 bases. Germline CDR1 SGHRS, CDR2 YFSETQ. V dropped 4 bases and J dropped 6; count of bases not matched to a gene: 7. This CDR3 has 15 residues. The chain's CDR3 is CASSTGLAAGNEQFF. CDR3 DNA sequence: TGCGCCAGCAGCACCGGACTAGCGGCGGGCAATGAGCAGTTCTTC.

The rearrangement uses TRBV5-4 and TRBJ2-3, with 11 bases that match TRBD2. Germline V lookup: CDR1 SGHNT, CDR2 YYREEE (reference sequence). The trim removed 3 bases at V and 0 bases at J, leaving 3 bases unmatched. This CDR3 spans 16 amino acids. CDR3 coding DNA: TGTGCCAGCAGCTCACCTAGCGGGAGGAGCACAGATACGCAGTATTTT. Protein sequence: CASSSPSGRSTDTQYF.

V and J are TRBV5-4 and TRBJ2-1; 16 bases align to TRBD2. The CDR3 covers 15 residues. The V gene end was trimmed by 4 bases and the J gene end by 9 bases; junction bases not matched to a gene: 4. In germline, CDR1 is SGHNT, CDR2 YYREEE (reference sequence). CDR3 DNA: TGTGCCAGCAGCAAGGGACTAGCGGGAGGGACTGAGCAGTTCTTC. Encoded protein: CASSKGLAGGTEQFF. Filled out from reference TRBV5-4 and TRBJ2-1, the complete variable domain reads ETGVTQSPTHLIKTRGQQVTLRCSSQSGHNTVSWYQQALGQGPQFIFQYYREEENGRGNFPPRFSGLQFPNYSSELNVNALELDDSALYLCASSKGLAGGTEQFFGPGTRLTVL.

The V call is TRBV11-3, the J call TRBJ2-7; a weak D match, TRBD1 (6 bases). CDR1 is SGHNT and CDR2 is YENEEA in the germline V gene. V lost 5 bases and J 3 bases, leaving 14 bases between the germline ends. The CDR3 spans 14 residues. CDR3 amino acids: CASSRDTSRYEQYF. In nucleotides, the CDR3 is TGTGCCAGCAGCCGGGACACCTCTCGCTACGAGCAGTACTTC.

The rearrangement joins TRBV7-2 to TRBJ2-7, with D perhaps matching TRBD1 (6 bases). The CDR3 spans 12 residues. V lost 5 bases to trimming and J lost 7 bases, with 12 bases between them. The germline gives CDR1 SGHTA, CDR2 FQGNSA. Here the CDR3 reads CASSADRKEQYF. The DNA of the CDR3 is TGTGCCAGCAGCGCCGACAGGAAGGAGCAGTACTTC. The variable domain in full, with the rest retrieved from reference TRBV7-2 and TRBJ2-7, is GAGVSQSPSNKVTEKGKDVELRCDPISGHTALYWYRQSLGQGLEFLIYFQGNSAPDKSGLPSDRFSAERTGGSVSTLTIQRTQQEDSAVYLCASSADRKEQYFGPGTRLTVT.

Only one count was recorded for this clone. The chain combines TRBV18 with TRBJ1-1, with a tentative D call TRBD1 (6 bases). V dropped 2 bases and J dropped 3 bases, with 10 bases sitting between them. Germline assignment: CDR1 KGHSH and CDR2 LQKENI. This CDR3 contains 14 residues. In DNA form, the CDR3 reads TGTGCCAGCTCACCATCAGGGGAATACACTGAAGCTTTCTTT. It codes for CASSPSGEYTEAFF.

The CDR3 is CSLWDRGNYGYTF. As DNA, the CDR3 is TGCAGCCTGTGGGACAGGGGTAACTATGGCTACACCTTC. The chain carries TRBV29-1 and TRBJ1-2, with 10 positions matching TRBD1. CDR1 and CDR2 from the germline V gene are SQVTM and ANQGSEA. V shed 8 bases, J shed 1 base, and the junction held 4 bases outside the gene matches. The CDR3 sequence is 13 residues long. Full variable domain (rest looked up from reference TRBV29-1 and TRBJ1-2): SAVISQKPSRDICQRGTSLTIQCQVDSQVTMMFWYRQQPGQSLTLIATANQGSEATYESGFVIDKFPISRPNLTFSTLTVSNMSPEDSSIYLCSLWDRGNYGYTFGSGTRLTVV.

The chain uses TRBV19 and TRBJ1-2; 9 nucleotides align to TRBD1. From germline, CDR1 is LNHDA and CDR2 SQIVND (reference sequence). V was clipped by 5 bases and J by 8 bases; unmatched bases: 9. The length of the CDR3 is 14 residues. CDR3 DNA: TGTGCCAGTAGTGAAAGGGACAGGGTTCCGGGCTACACCTTC. Translated, it gives CASSERDRVPGYTF.

The chain joins TRBV6-5 to TRBJ2-7; possible D gene TRBD1, 6 bases. This CDR3 comprises 12 residues. Germline CDR1 and CDR2: MNHEY and SVGAGI. V was clipped by 7 bases and J by 7 bases, with 14 bases between them. The CDR3 sequence: CASTPVGGEQYF. As DNA, the CDR3 is TGTGCCAGCACCCCCGTAGGGGGAGAGCAGTACTTC.

The rearrangement links TRBV7-2 to TRBJ2-7; TRBD2 matches 7 bases. The V gene's germline CDR1 is SGHTA and CDR2 FQGNSA. V lost 0 bases to trimming and J lost 6 bases; unmatched junction nucleotides: 2. This CDR3 contains 13 residues. The CDR3 DNA is TGTGCCAGCAGCTTAGCGGGAGGGGTCGAGCAGTACTTC. Translation: CASSLAGGVEQYF.

This chain links TRBV7-2 with TRBJ2-2; D remains ambiguous. V dropped 2 bases and J dropped 4 bases, with 11 bases sitting between them. Germline loops: CDR1 SGHTA, CDR2 FQGNSA. The CDR3 consists of 15 residues. The CDR3 protein is CASSLISGGTGELFF. CDR3 nucleotide sequence: TGTGCCAGCAGCTTAATTTCAGGTGGCACCGGGGAGCTGTTTTTT.

The chain links TRBV25-1 to TRBJ2-1; D gene ambiguous. Germline-derived CDR1 and CDR2 are MGHDK and SYGVNS. Trimming left V 3 bases short and J 8 bases short, with 11 bases between. There are 13 residues in the CDR3. For the CDR3, the DNA is TGTGCCAGCAGTGAGGACCGAAGGGATGAGCAGTTCTTC. Protein: CASSEDRRDEQFF.

The chain links TRBV7-8 to TRBJ2-7, with D possibly being TRBD1 or TRBD2 (5 bases each). Germline lookup yields CDR1 SGHVS and CDR2 FQNEAQ. This CDR3 region has 16 residues. The CDR3: CASGLGSGRISYEQYF. The CDR3, as DNA: TGTGCGAGCGGCTTAGGGTCGGGACGAATTTCCTACGAGCAGTACTTC.

This chain joins TRBV15 and TRBJ2-7; no firm D call. This CDR3 region has 13 residues. Germline lookup yields CDR1 LNHNV and CDR2 YYDKDF (reference sequence). Between the trimmed V and J ends, which lost 1 base and 3 bases, there was a span of 7 bases. The CDR3 region is CATSRAAYYEQYF. As DNA, the CDR3 is TGTGCCACCAGCAGAGCGGCGTACTACGAGCAGTACTTC.

V and J are TRBV7-3 and TRBJ2-2; 7 nucleotides match TRBD2. Germline-derived CDR1 and CDR2 are SGHTA and FQGTGA. J lost 6 bases, V lost 2 bases, and 9 bases had no gene match. The length of the CDR3 is 16 residues. The CDR3 reads CASSLRPSGSPGELFF. The DNA for the CDR3 is TGTGCCAGCAGCTTACGTCCTAGCGGCTCACCCGGGGAGCTGTTTTTT.

V usage is TRBV15 and J usage is TRBJ2-1; D remains unclear. Germline V lookup: CDR1 LNHNV, CDR2 YYDKDF (reference sequence). The CDR3 is 14 amino acids. Trimming pared 0 bases from V and 5 bases from J, leaving 8 bases between. The CDR3 coding sequence is TGTGCCACCAGCAGAGATCGGCCGGACAATGAGCAGTTCTTC. It is translated as CATSRDRPDNEQFF.

This rearrangement joins TRBV10-1 to TRBJ2-2; D remains unclear. V was shortened by 2 bases and J by 1 base, with 8 bases between the two germline ends. Germline CDR1 and CDR2: WNHNN and SYGVQD (reference sequence). The CDR3 extends over 15 amino acids. Here the CDR3 DNA reads TGCGCCAGCAGTGAGAAATCAATGAACACCGGGGAGCTGTTTTTT. This codes for CASSEKSMNTGELFF.

The chain carries TRBV7-2 and TRBJ2-6; D gene uncertain. Germline V gene lookup returns CDR1 SGHTA and CDR2 FQGNSA. This CDR3 has 15 amino acids. V dropped 5 bases and J dropped 2 bases, with 10 bases sitting between them. CDR3: CASSPLSPGANVLTF. The CDR3 DNA reads as TGTGCCAGCAGCCCCCTGAGTCCTGGGGCCAACGTCCTGACTTTC. Using reference TRBV7-2 and TRBJ2-6 for the parts outside the CDR3, the full variable domain is GAGVSQSPSNKVTEKGKDVELRCDPISGHTALYWYRQSLGQGLEFLIYFQGNSAPDKSGLPSDRFSAERTGGSVSTLTIQRTQQEDSAVYLCASSPLSPGANVLTFGAGSRLTVL.

The table lists this clone with a few counts. The J gene is TRBJ2-2, the V gene TRBV9; D gene unclear. With 4 bases removed from V and 3 bases from J, the gap between germline ends came to 10 bases. Germline CDR1 and CDR2: SGDLS and YYNGEE. The CDR3 covers 14 residues. The CDR3 spells CASSPQLYTGELFF. CDR3 in DNA: TGTGCCAGCAGCCCCCAGCTGTACACCGGGGAGCTGTTTTTT.

The chain couples TRBV19 to TRBJ2-2; 9 nucleotides agree with TRBD2. The CDR3 loop spans 15 amino acids. The V gene end was trimmed by 7 bases and the J gene end by 7 bases; junction bases not matched to a gene: 10. The germline V gene has CDR1 LNHDA and CDR2 SQIVND (reference sequence). CDR3 loop: CASTAGGGRDGELFF. In nucleotides, the CDR3 is TGTGCCAGTACCGCTGGCGGCGGGAGGGACGGGGAGCTGTTTTTT.